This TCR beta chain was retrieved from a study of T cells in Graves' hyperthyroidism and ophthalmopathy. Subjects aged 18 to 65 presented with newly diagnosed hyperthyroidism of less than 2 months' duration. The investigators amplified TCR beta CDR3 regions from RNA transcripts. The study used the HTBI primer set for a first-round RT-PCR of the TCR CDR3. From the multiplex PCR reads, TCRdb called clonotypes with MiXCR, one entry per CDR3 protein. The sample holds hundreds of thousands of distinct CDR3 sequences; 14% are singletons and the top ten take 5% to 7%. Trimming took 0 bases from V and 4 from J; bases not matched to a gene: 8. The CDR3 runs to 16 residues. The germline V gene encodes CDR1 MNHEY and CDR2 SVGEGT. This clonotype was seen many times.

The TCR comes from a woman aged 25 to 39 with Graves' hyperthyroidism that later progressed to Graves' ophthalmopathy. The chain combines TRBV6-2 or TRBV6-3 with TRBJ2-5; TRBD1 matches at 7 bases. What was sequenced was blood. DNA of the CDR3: TGTGCCAGCAGTTACTCTGGACAGGACGTTGGAGAGACCCAGTACTTC. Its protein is CASSYSGQDVGETQYF.